These T cell receptor beta chains were read from a single sample in a study of blood T cell repertoires in COVID-19. The protocol was immunoSEQ multiplex PCR, while the TCRdb copy is restricted to in-frame clones and leaves out a portion. The table shows around 150,000 clones, with over 75% occurring only once. The sample comprised peripheral blood. Receptor source: an older man with acute or convalescent COVID-19. The CDR3 runs from the conserved cysteine through the conserved F or W. A D gene is named only where the DNA matches it firmly. Clone size is stated in some rows and not others, as once, few, many or a class when expanded.

.,TRBV28,.,TRBJ1-2,TGTGCCAGCAGTCCCGCGACCAAGACTTTATTCGGCTACACCTTC,CASSPATKTLFGYTF
TRBD2,TRBV28,once,TRBJ2-7,TGTGCCAGCAGTTTGCTGCTAGCGGGAATAAGCTCCTACGAGCAGTACTTC,CASSLLLAGISSYEQYF
TRBD1,TRBV7-3,.,TRBJ2-5,TGTGCCAGCAGCTTAAACAGGGGGCGAGAGACCCAGTACTTC,CASSLNRGRETQYF
.,TRBV28,.,TRBJ1-1,TGTGCCAGCAGTCGGGTCGTCAGGAACACTGAAGCTTTCTTT,CASSRVVRNTEAFF
.,TRBV6-5,.,TRBJ2-1,TGTGCCAGCAGTTACGTAGCGGACAATGAGCAGTTCTTC,CASSYVADNEQFF
TRBD1,TRBV7-9,once,TRBJ1-1,TGTGCCAGCAGCCCCGAGACAGGGGGGATGACGGGCACTGAAGCTTTCTTT,CASSPETGGMTGTEAFF
.,TRBV10-3,once,TRBJ2-7,TGTGCCATCAGTGTTCAGGACAGTCACTACGAGCAGTACTTC,CAISVQDSHYEQYF
.,TRBV7-2,.,TRBJ1-2,TGTGCCAGCAGCTTAGAGTCTTCCAGGGGAAGAGGCTACACCTTC,CASSLESSRGRGYTF
.,TRBV27,.,TRBJ1-2,TGTGCCAGCAGTTTATCTGTCCCGGGGGGTGGCTACACCTTC,CASSLSVPGGGYTF
TRBD2,TRBV11-3,many,TRBJ2-2,TGTGCCAGTGACCCGGGACTAGGGAGCACCGGGGAGCTGTTTTTT,CASDPGLGSTGELFF
TRBD1,TRBV19,.,TRBJ2-1,TGTGCCAGTAGTGGGGGACAGGCTTACAATGAGCAGTTCTTC,CASSGGQAYNEQFF
TRBD1,TRBV6-1,.,TRBJ1-1,TGTGCCAGCAGTGAAGGTCAGGGGGGAGCTTTCTTT,CASSEGQGGAFF
.,TRBV28,.,TRBJ1-5,TGTGCCAGCGAGAGCAGGGATAGCAATCAGCCCCAGCATTTT,CASESRDSNQPQHF
TRBD1,TRBV28,.,TRBJ2-1,TGTGCCAGCAGTTCCGGACAGGGGGTATACAATGAGCAGTTCTTC,CASSSGQGVYNEQFF
.,TRBV3-1/TRBV3-2,.,TRBJ2-3,TGTGCCAGCAGCCAAGTAAGCGATACGCAGTATTTT,CASSQVSDTQYF
.,TRBV2,.,TRBJ2-3,TGTGCCAGCAGTGAAGATGCGTCTAACACAGATACGCAGTATTTT,CASSEDASNTDTQYF
.,TRBV25-1,.,TRBJ1-1,TGTGCCAGCAGATTAACAGAGAACACTGAAGCTTTCTTT,CASRLTENTEAFF
TRBD2,TRBV4-3,few,TRBJ2-1,TGCGCCAGCAGCCAAGTACTAGCGGGAGCTAAGCAGTTCTTC,CASSQVLAGAKQFF
.,TRBV2,.,TRBJ2-6,TGTGCCAGCACACGAGCACCCCACAGCTCTGGGGCCAACGTCCTGACTTTC,CASTRAPHSSGANVLTF
.,TRBV2,once,TRBJ2-5,TGTGCCAGCAGTGAGACAGGTCAAGAGACCCAGTACTTC,CASSETGQETQYF
TRBD1,TRBV9,.,TRBJ1-6,TGTGCCAGCAGCGTAGAAGGCACAGGGGGAAATTCACCCCTCCACTTT,CASSVEGTGGNSPLHF
TRBD2,TRBV24-1,.,TRBJ2-1,TGTGCCACCAGTGACCCTCTAGCGGGGAAATACAATGAGCAGTTCTTC,CATSDPLAGKYNEQFF